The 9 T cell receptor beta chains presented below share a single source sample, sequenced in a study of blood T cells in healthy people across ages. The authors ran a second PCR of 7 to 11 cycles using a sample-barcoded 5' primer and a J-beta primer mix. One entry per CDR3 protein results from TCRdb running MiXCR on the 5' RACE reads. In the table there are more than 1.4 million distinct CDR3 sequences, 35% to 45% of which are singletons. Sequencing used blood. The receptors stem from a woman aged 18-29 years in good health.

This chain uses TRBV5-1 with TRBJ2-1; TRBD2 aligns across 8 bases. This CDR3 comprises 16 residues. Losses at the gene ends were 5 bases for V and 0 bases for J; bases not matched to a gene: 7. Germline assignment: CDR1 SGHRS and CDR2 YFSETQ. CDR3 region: CASRSIAGFSYNEQFF. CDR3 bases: TGCGCCAGCAGAAGTATAGCGGGGTTCTCCTACAATGAGCAGTTCTTC.

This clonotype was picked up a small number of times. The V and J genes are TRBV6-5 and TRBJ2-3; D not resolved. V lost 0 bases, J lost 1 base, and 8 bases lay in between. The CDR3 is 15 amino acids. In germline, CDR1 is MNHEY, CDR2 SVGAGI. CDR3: CASSYSSRGTDTQYF. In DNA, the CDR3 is TGTGCCAGCAGTTACTCCTCGCGCGGCACAGATACGCAGTATTTT.

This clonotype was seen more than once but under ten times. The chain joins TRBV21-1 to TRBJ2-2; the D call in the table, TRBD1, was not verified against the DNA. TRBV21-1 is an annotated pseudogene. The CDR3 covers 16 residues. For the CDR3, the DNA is TGTGCCAGCAGCAAACGCGGCGGGACCAGGACCGGGGAGCTGTTTTTT. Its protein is CASSKRGGTRTGELFF.

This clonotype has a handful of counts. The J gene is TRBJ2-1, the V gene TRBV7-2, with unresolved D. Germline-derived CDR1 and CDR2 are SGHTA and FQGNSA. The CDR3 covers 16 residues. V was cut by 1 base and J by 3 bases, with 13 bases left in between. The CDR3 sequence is CASSLGHRRIYNEQFF. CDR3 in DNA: TGTGCCAGCAGCTTAGGTCATAGGCGGATCTACAATGAGCAGTTCTTC.

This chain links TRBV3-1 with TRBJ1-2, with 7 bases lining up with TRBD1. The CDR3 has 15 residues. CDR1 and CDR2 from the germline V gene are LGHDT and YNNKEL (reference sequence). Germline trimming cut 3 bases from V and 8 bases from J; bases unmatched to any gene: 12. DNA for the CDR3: TGTGCCAGCAGCCACGCTGGGGACAGCCCCTACGGCTACACCTTC. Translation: CASSHAGDSPYGYTF. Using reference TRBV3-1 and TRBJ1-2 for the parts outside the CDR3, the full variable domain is DTAVSQTPKYLVTQMGNDKSIKCEQNLGHDTMYWYKQDSKKFLKIMFSYNNKELIINETVPNRFSPKSPDKAHLNLHINSLELGDSAVYFCASSHAGDSPYGYTFGSGTRLTVV.

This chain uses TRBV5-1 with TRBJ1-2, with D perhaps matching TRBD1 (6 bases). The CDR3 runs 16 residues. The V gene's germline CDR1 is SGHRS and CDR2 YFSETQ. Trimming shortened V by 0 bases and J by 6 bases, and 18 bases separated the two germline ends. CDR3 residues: CASSLAPQGLDNGYTF. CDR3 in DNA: TGCGCCAGCAGCTTGGCCCCGCAGGGGCTGGACAATGGCTACACCTTC. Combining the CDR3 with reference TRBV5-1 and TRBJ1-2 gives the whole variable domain KAGVTQTPRYLIKTRGQQVTLSCSPISGHRSVSWYQQTPGQGLQFLFEYFSETQRNKGNFPGRFSGRQFSNSRSEMNVSTLELGDSALYLCASSLAPQGLDNGYTFGSGTRLTVV.

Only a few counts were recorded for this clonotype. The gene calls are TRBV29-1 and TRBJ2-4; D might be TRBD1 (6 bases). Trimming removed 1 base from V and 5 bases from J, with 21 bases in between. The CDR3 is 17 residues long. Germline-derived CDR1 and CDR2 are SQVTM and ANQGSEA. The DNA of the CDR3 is TGCAGCGTTGAAGTCCGCCTCCTTCCAGGGGCCCAAAACATTCAGTACTTC. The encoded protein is CSVEVRLLPGAQNIQYF.

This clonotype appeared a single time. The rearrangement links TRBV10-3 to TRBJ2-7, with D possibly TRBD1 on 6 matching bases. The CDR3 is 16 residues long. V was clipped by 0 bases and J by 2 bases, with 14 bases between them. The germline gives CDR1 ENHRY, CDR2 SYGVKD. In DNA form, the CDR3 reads TGTGCCATCAGTGAGTCAGGAGGACAGCGGACCTACGAGCAGTACTTC. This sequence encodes CAISESGGQRTYEQYF.

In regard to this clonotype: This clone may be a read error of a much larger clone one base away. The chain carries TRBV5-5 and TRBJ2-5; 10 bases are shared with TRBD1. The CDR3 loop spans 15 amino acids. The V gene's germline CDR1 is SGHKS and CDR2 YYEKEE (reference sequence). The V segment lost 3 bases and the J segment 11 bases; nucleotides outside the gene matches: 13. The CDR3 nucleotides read TGTGCCAGCAGCTCGGGACAGGGGAGAAATAATGAGCAGTACTTC. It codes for CASSSGQGRNNEQYF.